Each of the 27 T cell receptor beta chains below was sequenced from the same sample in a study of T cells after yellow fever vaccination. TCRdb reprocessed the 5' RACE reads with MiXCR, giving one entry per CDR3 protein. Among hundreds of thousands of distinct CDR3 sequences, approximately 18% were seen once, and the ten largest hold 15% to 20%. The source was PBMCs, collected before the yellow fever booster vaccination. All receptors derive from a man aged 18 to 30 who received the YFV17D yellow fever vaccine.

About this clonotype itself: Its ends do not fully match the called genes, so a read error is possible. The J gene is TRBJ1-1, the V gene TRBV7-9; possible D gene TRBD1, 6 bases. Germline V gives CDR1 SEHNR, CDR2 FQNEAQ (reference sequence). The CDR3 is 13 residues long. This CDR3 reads CASSPQGGTEALF. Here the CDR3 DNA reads TGTGCCAGCAGCCCACAGGGAGGGACTGAAGCTTTATTT.

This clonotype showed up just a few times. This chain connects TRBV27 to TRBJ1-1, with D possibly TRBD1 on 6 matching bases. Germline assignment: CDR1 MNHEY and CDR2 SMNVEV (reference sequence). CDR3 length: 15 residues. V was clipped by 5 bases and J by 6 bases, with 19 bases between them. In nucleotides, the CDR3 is TGTGCCAGCAGTCCAACAGGGATGGGAACTCCTGAAGCTTTCTTT. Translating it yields CASSPTGMGTPEAFF.

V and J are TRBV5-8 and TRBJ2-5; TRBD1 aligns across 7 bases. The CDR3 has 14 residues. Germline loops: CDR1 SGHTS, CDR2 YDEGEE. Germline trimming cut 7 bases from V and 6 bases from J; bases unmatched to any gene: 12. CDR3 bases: TGTGCCAGCGGCGAAAAAGGGGGCGGAAAGACCCAGTACTTC. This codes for CASGEKGGGKTQYF.

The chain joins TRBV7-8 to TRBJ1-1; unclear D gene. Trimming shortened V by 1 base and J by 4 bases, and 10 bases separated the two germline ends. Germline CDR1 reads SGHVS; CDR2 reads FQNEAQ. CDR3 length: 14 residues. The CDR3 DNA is TGTGCCAGCAGCTTAGATTCTTCGGGCACTGAAGCTTTCTTT. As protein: CASSLDSSGTEAFF.

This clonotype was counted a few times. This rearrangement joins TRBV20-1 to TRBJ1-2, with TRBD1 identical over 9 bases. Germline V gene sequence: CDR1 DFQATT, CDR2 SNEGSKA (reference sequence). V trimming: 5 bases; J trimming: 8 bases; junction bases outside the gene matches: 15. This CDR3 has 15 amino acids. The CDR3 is CSALAPGQGTSGYTF. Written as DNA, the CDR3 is TGCAGTGCTCTGGCCCCAGGACAGGGGACGAGCGGCTACACCTTC.

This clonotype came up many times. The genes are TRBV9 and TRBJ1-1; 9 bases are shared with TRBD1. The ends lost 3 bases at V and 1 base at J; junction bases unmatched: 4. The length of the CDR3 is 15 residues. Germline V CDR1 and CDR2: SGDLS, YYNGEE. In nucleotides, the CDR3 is TGTGCCAGCAGCGCCGGGACAGGGTCGAACACTGAAGCTTTCTTT. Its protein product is CASSAGTGSNTEAFF. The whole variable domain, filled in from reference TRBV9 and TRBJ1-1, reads DSGVTQTPKHLITATGQRVTLRCSPRSGDLSVYWYQQSLDQGLQFLIQYYNGEERAKGNILERFSAQQFPDLHSELNLSSLELGDSALYFCASSAGTGSNTEAFFGQGTRLTVV.

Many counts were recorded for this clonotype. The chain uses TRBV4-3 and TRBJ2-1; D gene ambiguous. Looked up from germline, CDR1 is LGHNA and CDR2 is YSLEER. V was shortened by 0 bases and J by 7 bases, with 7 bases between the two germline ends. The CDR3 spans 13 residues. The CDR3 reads CASSQEGWNEQFF. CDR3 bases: TGCGCCAGCAGCCAAGAGGGGTGGAATGAGCAGTTCTTC.

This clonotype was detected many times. The CDR3 reads CASSLSRTDTQYF. The CDR3 DNA is TGTGCCAGCAGCTTATCCAGGACAGATACGCAGTATTTT. This sequence joins TRBV7-3 and TRBJ2-3; D is unclear. V was clipped by 2 bases and J by 3 bases, with 6 bases between them. Germline assignment: CDR1 SGHTA and CDR2 FQGTGA. CDR3 length equals 13 residues.

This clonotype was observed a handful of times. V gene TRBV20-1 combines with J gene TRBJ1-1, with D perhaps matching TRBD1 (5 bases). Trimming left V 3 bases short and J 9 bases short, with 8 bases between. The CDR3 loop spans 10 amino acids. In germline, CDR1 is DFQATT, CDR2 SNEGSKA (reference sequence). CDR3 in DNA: TGCAGTGCTAGGACAGTTAAAGCTTTCTTT. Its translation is CSARTVKAFF.

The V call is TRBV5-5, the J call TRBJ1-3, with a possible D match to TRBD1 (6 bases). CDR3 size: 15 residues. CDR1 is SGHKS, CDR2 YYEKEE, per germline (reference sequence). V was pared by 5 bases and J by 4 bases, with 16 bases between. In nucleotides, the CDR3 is TGTGCCAGCAGTGTGCGAACAGGGTCGGGAAACACCATATATTTT. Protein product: CASSVRTGSGNTIYF.

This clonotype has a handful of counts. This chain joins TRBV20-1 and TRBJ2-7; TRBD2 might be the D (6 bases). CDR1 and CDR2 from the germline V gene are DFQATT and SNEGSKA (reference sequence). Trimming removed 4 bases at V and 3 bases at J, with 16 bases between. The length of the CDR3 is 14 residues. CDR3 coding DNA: TGCAGTGCTACAGGTAGCACGGGGGTCTACGAGCAGTACGTC. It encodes CSATGSTGVYEQYV.

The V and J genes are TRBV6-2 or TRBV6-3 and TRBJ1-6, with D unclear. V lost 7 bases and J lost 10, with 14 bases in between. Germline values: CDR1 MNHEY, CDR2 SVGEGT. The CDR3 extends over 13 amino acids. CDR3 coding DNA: TGTGCCAGCACCAATCTCGAGGTATCACCCCTCCACTTT. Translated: CASTNLEVSPLHF.

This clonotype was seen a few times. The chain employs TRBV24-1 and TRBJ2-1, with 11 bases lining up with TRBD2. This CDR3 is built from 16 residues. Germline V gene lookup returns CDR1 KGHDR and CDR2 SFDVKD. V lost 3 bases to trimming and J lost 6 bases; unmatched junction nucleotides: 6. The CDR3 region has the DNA TGTGCCACCAGTGATCCCTTAGCGGGGGGGCCCAATGAGCAGTTCTTC. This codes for CATSDPLAGGPNEQFF.

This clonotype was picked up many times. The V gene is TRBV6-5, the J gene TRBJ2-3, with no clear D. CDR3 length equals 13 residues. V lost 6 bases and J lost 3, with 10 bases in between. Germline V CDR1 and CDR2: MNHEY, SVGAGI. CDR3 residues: CASRPDGTDTQYF. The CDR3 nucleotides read TGTGCCAGCAGACCGGACGGTACAGATACGCAGTATTTT.

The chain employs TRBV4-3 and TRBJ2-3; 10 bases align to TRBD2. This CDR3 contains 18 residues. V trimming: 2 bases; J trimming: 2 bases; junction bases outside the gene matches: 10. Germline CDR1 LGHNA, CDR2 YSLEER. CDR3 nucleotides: TGCGCCAGCAGCCAATCCCCCGTAGCGGGGGGATTCACAGATACGCAGTATTTT. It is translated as CASSQSPVAGGFTDTQYF.

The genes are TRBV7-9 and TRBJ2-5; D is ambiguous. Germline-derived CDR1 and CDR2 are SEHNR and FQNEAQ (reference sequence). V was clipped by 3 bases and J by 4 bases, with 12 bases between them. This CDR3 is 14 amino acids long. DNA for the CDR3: TGTGCCAGCAGCTTGATAGGGCAGAGAGAGACCCAGTACTTC. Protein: CASSLIGQRETQYF.

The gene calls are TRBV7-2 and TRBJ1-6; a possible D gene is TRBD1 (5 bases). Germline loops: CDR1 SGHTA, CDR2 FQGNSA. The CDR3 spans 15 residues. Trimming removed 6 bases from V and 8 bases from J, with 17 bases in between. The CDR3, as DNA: TGTGCCAGCAGGTTCCCTGGCAGGGCTCATTCACCCCTCCACTTT. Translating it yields CASRFPGRAHSPLHF.

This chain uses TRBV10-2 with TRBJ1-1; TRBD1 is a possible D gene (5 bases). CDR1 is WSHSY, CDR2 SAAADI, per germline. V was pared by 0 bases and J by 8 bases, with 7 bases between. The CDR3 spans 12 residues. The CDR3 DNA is TGCGCCAGCAGTGAGTCTGGGGGGGAAGCTTTCTTT. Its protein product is CASSESGGEAFF.

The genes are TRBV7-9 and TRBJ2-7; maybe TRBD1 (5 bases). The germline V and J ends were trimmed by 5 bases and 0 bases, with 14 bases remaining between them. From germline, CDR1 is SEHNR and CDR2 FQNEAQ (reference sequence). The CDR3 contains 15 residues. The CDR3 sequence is CASSQWQGSSYEQYF. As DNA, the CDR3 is TGTGCCAGCAGCCAGTGGCAGGGCAGCTCCTACGAGCAGTACTTC.

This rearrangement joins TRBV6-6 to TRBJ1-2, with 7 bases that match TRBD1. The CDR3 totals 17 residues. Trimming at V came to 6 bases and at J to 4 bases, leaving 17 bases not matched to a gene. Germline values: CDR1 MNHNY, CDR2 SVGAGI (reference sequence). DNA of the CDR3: TGTGCCAGCAGCTACCCTAGTGACAGGGTGATTATCTATGGCTACACCTTC. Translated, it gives CASSYPSDRVIIYGYTF.

The CDR3 reads CASSDGQGVAEQYV. In DNA, the CDR3 is TGTGCCAGCTCAGACGGACAGGGGGTGGCCGAGCAGTACGTC. The chain has TRBV18 and TRBJ2-7; TRBD1 agrees at 10 bases. The CDR3 runs 14 residues. The germline CDR1 and CDR2 sequences are KGHSH and LQKENI. After removal of 5 bases from V and 6 bases from J, the junction contained 7 bases not matched to a gene.

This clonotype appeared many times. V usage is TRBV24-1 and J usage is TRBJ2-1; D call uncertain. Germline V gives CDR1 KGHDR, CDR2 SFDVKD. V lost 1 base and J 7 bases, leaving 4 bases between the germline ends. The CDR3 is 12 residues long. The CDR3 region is CATSDFRNEQFF. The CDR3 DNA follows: TGTGCCACCAGTGATTTCCGAAATGAGCAGTTCTTC.

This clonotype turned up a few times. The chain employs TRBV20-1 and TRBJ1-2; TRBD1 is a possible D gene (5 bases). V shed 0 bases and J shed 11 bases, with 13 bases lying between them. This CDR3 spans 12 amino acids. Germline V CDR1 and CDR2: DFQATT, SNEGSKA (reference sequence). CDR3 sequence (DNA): TGCAGTGCTAGAGACAGCCGACAGTTGTACACCTTC. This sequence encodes CSARDSRQLYTF.

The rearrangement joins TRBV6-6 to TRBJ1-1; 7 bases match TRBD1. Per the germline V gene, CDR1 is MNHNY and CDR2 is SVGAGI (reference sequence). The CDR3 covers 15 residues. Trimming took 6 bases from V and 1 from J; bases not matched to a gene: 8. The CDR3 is CASRQTGSTNTEAFF. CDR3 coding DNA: TGTGCCAGCAGGCAGACAGGGTCTACGAACACTGAAGCTTTCTTT.

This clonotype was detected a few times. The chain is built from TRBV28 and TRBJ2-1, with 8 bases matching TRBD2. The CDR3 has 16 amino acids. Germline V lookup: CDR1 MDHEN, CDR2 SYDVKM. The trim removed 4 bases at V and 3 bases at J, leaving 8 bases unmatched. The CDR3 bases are TGTGCCAGCAGTTCACTGGCGGGGGGCTTCTACAATGAGCAGTTCTTC. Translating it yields CASSSLAGGFYNEQFF.

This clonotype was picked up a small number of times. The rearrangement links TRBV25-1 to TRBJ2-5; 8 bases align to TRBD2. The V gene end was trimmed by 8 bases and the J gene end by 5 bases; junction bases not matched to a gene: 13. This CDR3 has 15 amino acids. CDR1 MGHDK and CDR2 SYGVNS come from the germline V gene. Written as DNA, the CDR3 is TGTGCCAGCTCTACCCTCGGGGGGGGCGGGGAGACCCAGTACTTC. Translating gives CASSTLGGGGETQYF.

CDR3 bases: TGTGCCAGCAGCCAAGACCCATATTCACCCCTCCACTTT. Amino acid sequence: CASSQDPYSPLHF. This chain connects TRBV4-2 to TRBJ1-6; D not certain. Trimming stripped 0 bases from V and 8 bases from J, with 5 bases between. The CDR3 sequence is 13 residues long. CDR1 is LGHNA and CDR2 is YNFKEQ in the germline V gene.